The 10 T cell receptor beta chains reported below all come from one sample, sequenced in a study of shared clonotypes between healthy human individuals. Here immunoSEQ multiplex PCR was the method, and the copy in TCRdb shows in-frame clones only, minus some. The data show 950,000 to 1,300,000 clones, 60% to 80% seen once. Sequencing was performed on memory CD4+ T cells sorted from blood. Subset specified: CD45RA-negative fraction. The receptors derive from a man aged 18 to 35 in good health.

The chain carries TRBV4-1 and TRBJ2-3; TRBD2 aligns across 15 bases. This CDR3 is built from 20 residues. With V trimmed by 2 bases and J by 5 bases, 14 bases remained unmatched. CDR1 MGHRA and CDR2 YSYEKL come from the germline V gene. The CDR3 protein is CASSQPGLAGGKTSQDTQYF. The DNA of the CDR3 is TGCGCCAGCAGCCAACCGGGACTAGCGGGGGGAAAGACCTCACAAGATACGCAGTATTTT.

CDR3 nucleotides: TGTGCCAGCAGTGAACGGAGCCAGGGACGCTATGGCTACACCTTC. Translation: CASSERSQGRYGYTF. The chain links TRBV2 to TRBJ1-2; weak D call: TRBD1 (5 bases). The CDR3 length is 15 residues. V lost 2 bases to trimming and J lost 4 bases, with 14 bases between them. Germline CDR1 reads SNHLY; CDR2 reads FYNNEI.

V usage is TRBV14 and J usage is TRBJ2-3; 9 bases are a match to TRBD2. The trim removed 2 bases at V and 0 bases at J, leaving 3 bases unmatched. Germline V gene data show CDR1 as SGHDN and CDR2 as FVKESK. There are 16 residues in the CDR3. CDR3 loop: CASSQLAGASTDTQYF. CDR3 DNA: TGTGCCAGCAGCCAATTAGCGGGAGCAAGCACAGATACGCAGTATTTT.

The chain combines TRBV4-1 with TRBJ1-6; unclear D gene. Looked up from germline, CDR1 is MGHRA and CDR2 is YSYEKL. The V end lost 0 bases, the J end lost 9 bases, and 12 bases lay between the germline ends. The CDR3 totals 15 residues. For the CDR3, the DNA is TGCGCCAGCAGCCAAGAAAACGGGGTAGCTTCACCCCTCCACTTT. Its protein product is CASSQENGVASPLHF.

In its sample, this clone was seen a few times. Different DNA sequences within this sample yield the same CDR3. The chain couples TRBV30 to TRBJ1-4; D ambiguous. CDR1 GTSNPN and CDR2 SVGIG come from the germline V gene (reference sequence). The CDR3 totals 13 residues. V was clipped by 2 bases and J by 2 bases, with 6 bases between them. This chain's CDR3 is CAWSSATNEKLFF. CDR3 sequence (DNA): TGTGCCTGGAGTTCGGCGACTAATGAAAAACTGTTTTTT.

The gene calls are TRBV5-4 and TRBJ2-5; D perhaps matches TRBD1 (6 bases). The CDR3 is 15 amino acids. CDR1 is SGHNT, CDR2 YYREEE, per germline (reference sequence). Trimming removed 1 base from V and 5 bases from J, with 15 bases in between. The chain's CDR3 is CASSLYSTGLETQYF. The CDR3 DNA reads TGTGCCAGCAGCTTGTACTCTACAGGGTTGGAGACCCAGTACTTC. The whole variable domain, remainder taken from reference TRBV5-4 and TRBJ2-5, is ETGVTQSPTHLIKTRGQQVTLRCSSQSGHNTVSWYQQALGQGPQFIFQYYREEENGRGNFPPRFSGLQFPNYSSELNVNALELDDSALYLCASSLYSTGLETQYFGPGTRLLVL.

This clone was counted between two and nine times. The chain employs TRBV2 and TRBJ2-2; 10 bases align to TRBD2. The CDR3 extends over 16 amino acids. Germline CDR1 is SNHLY and CDR2 is FYNNEI. V lost 2 bases, J lost 5 bases, and 5 bases stayed unmatched. CDR3: CASSELAGAGTGELFF. The CDR3 bases are TGTGCCAGCAGTGAACTAGCGGGGGCGGGGACCGGGGAGCTGTTTTTT.

The chain has TRBV2 and TRBJ2-3; D possibly corresponds to TRBD2 (5 bases). Trimming pared 7 bases from V and 4 bases from J, leaving 9 bases between. CDR3 length: 12 residues. Germline V gene sequence: CDR1 SNHLY, CDR2 FYNNEI. CDR3 in amino acids: CASNRDADTQYF. As DNA, the CDR3 is TGTGCCAGCAATCGGGATGCAGATACGCAGTATTTT.

With regard to this clone: Other nucleotide sequences from this sample produce the same CDR3. This chain uses TRBV18 with TRBJ2-7; 15 bases align to TRBD2. The junction had 1 base not matched to a gene; V was cut back by 3 bases and J by 1 base. Per the germline V gene, CDR1 is KGHSH and CDR2 is LQKENI. The CDR3 loop spans 16 amino acids. The CDR3 bases are TGTGCCAGCTCACCCGGGACTAGCGGGGGGTCCTACGAGCAGTACTTC. Protein: CASSPGTSGGSYEQYF. The variable domain in full, completed from reference TRBV18 and TRBJ2-7, reads NAGVMQNPRHLVRRRGQEARLRCSPMKGHSHVYWYRQLPEEGLKFMVYLQKENIIDESGMPKERFSAEFPKEGPSILRIQQVVRGDSAAYFCASSPGTSGGSYEQYFGPGTRLTVT.

The V call is TRBV2, the J call TRBJ1-1; D ambiguous. Trimming removed 7 bases at V and 3 bases at J, with 15 bases between. CDR3 length: 14 residues. Germline loops: CDR1 SNHLY, CDR2 FYNNEI. The CDR3 bases are TGTGCCAGCACGGGGTTGGAGTTAGACACTGAAGCTTTCTTT. This codes for CASTGLELDTEAFF.